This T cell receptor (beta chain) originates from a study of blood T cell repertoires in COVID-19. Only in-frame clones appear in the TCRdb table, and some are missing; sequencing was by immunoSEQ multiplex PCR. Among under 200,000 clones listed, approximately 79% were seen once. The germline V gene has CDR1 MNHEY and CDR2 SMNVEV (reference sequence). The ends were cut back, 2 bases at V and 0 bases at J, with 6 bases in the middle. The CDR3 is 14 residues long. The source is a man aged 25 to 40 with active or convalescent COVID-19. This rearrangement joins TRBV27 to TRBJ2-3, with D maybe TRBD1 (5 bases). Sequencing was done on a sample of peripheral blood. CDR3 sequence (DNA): TGTGCCAGCAGTTTAAAGGGGAGCACAGATACGCAGTATTTT. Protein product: CASSLKGSTDTQYF.